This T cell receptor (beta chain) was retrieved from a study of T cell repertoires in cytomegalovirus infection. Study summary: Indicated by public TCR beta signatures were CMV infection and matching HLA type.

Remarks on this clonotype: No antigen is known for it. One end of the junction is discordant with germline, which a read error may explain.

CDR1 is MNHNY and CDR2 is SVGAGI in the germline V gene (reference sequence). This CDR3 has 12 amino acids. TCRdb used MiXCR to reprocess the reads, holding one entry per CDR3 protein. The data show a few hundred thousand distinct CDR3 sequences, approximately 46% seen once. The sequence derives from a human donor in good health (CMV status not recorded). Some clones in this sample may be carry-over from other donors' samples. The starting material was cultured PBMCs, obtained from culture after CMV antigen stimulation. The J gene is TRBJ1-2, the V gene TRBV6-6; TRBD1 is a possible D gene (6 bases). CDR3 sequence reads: CASSYSLRDTHF. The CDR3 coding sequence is TGTGCCAGCAGTTACTCCCTACGGGACACCCACTTC.